This entry features one TCR beta chain sequence. Its cognate antigen has yet to be identified. No much larger clonotype is one base removed from it; base qualities were not supplied. The method was the immunoSEQ multiplex PCR assay. The multiplex PCR relied on a mix of 60 forward primers for TCR Vbeta segments and 13 reverse primers for TCR Jbeta segments. The CDR3 region of rearranged TCR beta genes was amplified from genomic DNA with a multiplex PCR assay. On the Illumina HiSeq System, the amplified TCR beta libraries were sequenced as 87-base-pair reads. The paper's processing steps were these. In a later analysis, tens of millions of unique TCR beta chains were counted across the approximately 640 repertoires, and roughly 11 million of these chains were shared by at least two donors. To remove PCR and sequencing errors, raw reads were error-corrected and collapsed into unique sequences using a nearest-neighbor algorithm that merged closely related sequences. To assign V, D and J gene segments, CDR3 sequences were aligned to IMGT reference sequences. For a sequence to be retained, at least a six-nucleotide match to both a V gene segment and a J gene segment was required. A rearrangement was called productive if the CDR3 had no stop codons and remained in frame with V and J, and every other rearrangement was called non-productive. Following IMGT convention, CDR3 was defined as the stretch from the second conserved V-encoded cysteine to the conserved J-encoded phenylalanine. The earlier analysis of 587 of the donors excluded any sequence lacking an unambiguous match to a single V gene segment. In an earlier analysis of about 590 of the donors, a V segment was called functional when productive rearrangements were above 56.7%, and segregating when the standard deviation between donors exceeded 5%. To diagnose cytomegalovirus status from the catalog of TCR beta chain sequences, a statistical classification framework was built. A later analysis assigned V and J genes by comparing TCR nucleotide sequences with IMGT/GENE-DB human TR gene sequences. The TCRdist pipeline was used in a later analysis to assign CDR3 sequences and most-parsimonious VDJ recombination scenarios. In a later analysis, each TCR beta chain was defined by its CDR3 amino acid sequence together with its V-gene family, and reads lacking a unique V-gene family were excluded. As a way to deal with suspected cross-contamination and a sequencing artifact, a later analysis dropped 640 or so nucleotide sequences that were highly shared and had low generation probability. In a later analysis, a clonal expansion index for each public chain was calculated from normalized within-repertoire ranks of inferred template counts. A later analysis computed generation probabilities with a VDJ recombination model fitted to out-of-frame rearrangements, and checked the results against IGoR. A later analysis scored TCR-TCR, TCR-HLA and TCR-CMV co-occurrence with hypergeometric tests, applying a repertoire-size bias correction to TCR pairs. To estimate false discovery rates, a later analysis permuted the HLA or CMV assignments 20 times. In a later analysis, co-occurring TCRs were grouped using DBSCAN, with TCRdist sequence similarity added in when clustering inside HLA-allele-positive subsets. Repertoires with fewer than 30,000 or more than 120,000 public chains, plus five repertoires with anomalous nucleotide sharing, were excluded from co-occurrence clustering. TCRdb re-hosts the immuneACCESS table, in-frame sequences only. Its copies lack some clones; in the studies checked, an unresolved V gene accounts for under half of them, and the cause for the rest is not known. Clonal size and the V and J genes are those of that table, whereas D and trimming came from the DNA. Within this sample are approximately 40,000 clones, with 66% of them counted one time only. The ten top clones hold less than 20% of the sample.

The data belong to a study of cytomegalovirus exposure and HLA in healthy donors (dated by TCRdb to about 2017). Turning to the overall study: According to an earlier analysis of several hundred of the donors, some 180 million T cells yielded approximately 120 million unique TCR beta sequences and 250 to 350 Gb of sequence data. Roughly 5 DR-DQ haplotypes were treated as single units for association and clustering because of strong linkage in the cohort. A later analysis re-examined previously published TCR beta repertoires from more than 600 donors and added high-resolution HLA genotyping to investigate patterns of TCR occurrence. Rather than drawing on any new phenotypic data, the later analysis identified candidate immune exposures from TCR beta sequences and the way those sequences occurred across donors. Every repertoire in the discovery cohort had been generated on one and the same sequencing platform. The study aimed to test whether cataloging public T cell receptors could reveal signatures of past pathogen exposure. HLA typing covered class I and class II loci at four-digit resolution. High-throughput TCR immunosequencing, statistical association of individual TCRs with disease status, and machine learning were combined to predict cytomegalovirus infection status. Approximately 330 gigabases of sequencing data and 70 million to 95 million unique TCR sequences made up an early release that covered about 640 HLA-typed donors. To decide whether each TCR beta V gene segment behaved as functional or pseudogenic, an earlier analysis of 587 of the donors relied on high-throughput TCR beta sequencing. Along with the approximately 700-subject first cohort, a separate validation cohort of about 110 different subjects was used. The study used immunosequencing to profile the T cell repertoires of 670 or so subjects and linked those repertoires to cytomegalovirus serostatus. Donor age, sex, ethnicity and CMV serostatus were compiled together with the repertoire data. The number of typed donors differed by locus: about 620-630 for A, B, C, DRB1 and DQB1; approximately 520 for DQA1; over 600 for DPA1; and some 430 for DPB1. The genetic ancestry cluster associated with self-reported Caucasian donors included around four fifths of the roughly 400 genotyped donors. Across approximately 420 genotyped donors of the cohort, an average of roughly 250,000 unique TCR beta nucleotide sequences per donor were sequenced, and roughly a sixth of those sequences were non-productive. In a later genetic analysis, genome-wide SNP genotypes for about 65% of the roughly 700 donors were used, and that subset was treated as a discovery cohort.

The cohort comprised approximately 700 healthy bone marrow donors. Cohort members were all nominally healthy when sampled, although unrecorded immune exposures were likely present. The donor was CMV seropositive and belonged to the group of a few hundred seropositive cohort members. Every donor gave a peripheral blood sample, and the peripheral blood mononuclear cells from that sample were used for TCR beta sequencing. The Qiagen DNeasy Blood Extraction Kit was used to extract genomic DNA from the blood cell samples. Overall study outcomes, separate from this receptor: The study gave a list of roughly 150 TCR beta chains associated with cytomegalovirus. It was suggested by the authors that the approach could potentially be generalized to other disease states and immunological phenotypes. Immune exposure information for the cohort was limited to CMV serostatus. While some public TCRs were present in many individuals, most TCR sequences turned up only very rarely across donors. Specific HLA alleles were associated with 15,000 to 20,000 TCR beta sequences at a false discovery rate of 0.05 in a later analysis. According to a later analysis, parvovirus B19, influenza, CMV and Epstein-Barr virus appeared linked to several top co-occurrence clusters. In vitro tests confirmed that a few of the cytomegalovirus-associated TCR beta chains recognize cytomegalovirus antigens. In a later analysis, most CMV-associated TCR beta chains were found to appear HLA-restricted, with HLA associations seemingly driven largely by CMV exposure. Correlated functional status among segregating V segments might be attributable to linkage disequilibrium, but an unknown experimental factor could not be ruled out. Cytomegalovirus status was reported to be diagnosed by the classifier with high specificity and sensitivity in both the original and validation cohorts. A further reported finding was that TCR beta sequences accurately predicted the HLA-A and HLA-B alleles for most subjects in the first cohort. The earlier analysis of almost 600 of the donors excluded some 15 rarely observed V segments, including chromosome 9 orphons, because counts were too low. A group of highly shared sequence variants was considered likely to be a technical artifact of the sequencing pipeline. Assigning TCR associations to individual alleles was difficult when HLA alleles, especially DR and DQ, strongly co-occurred. Compared with the approximately 700-donor mean, donors in an Asian-associated ancestry cluster had fewer N-insertions in productive TCRs, according to a later genetic analysis. The presence/absence analyses assumed that sequencing depth was roughly uniform across donors, and that assumption may not be true. A later genetic analysis associated a missense DCLRE1C variant with V-gene and J-gene trimming of TCR beta chains, and an independent cohort replicated the association. Because some donors lacked HLA typing at each locus, the association tests relied only on the typed subset. In a later analysis, HLA-associated TCR beta chains were found to be more clonally expanded and to have lower generation probabilities than equally common non-associated chains. A later analysis found that TCR association rates varied across HLA loci, with DRB1 alleles showing the most associated TCRs and HLA-C alleles the fewest. In an earlier analysis of around 500 of the donors, most TCR beta V segments appeared in productive rearrangements about 87% or about 30% of the time, broadly matching IMGT annotations. This cohort had only TCR beta chains sequenced, and the lack of alpha or paired-chain data limited which features could be detected.

Sequenced: PBMCs. The TCR comes from a man in his fifties or sixties in good health and CMV-seropositive.

The DNA is as follows: TGTGCCAGCAGCTTCTACAGGGGGCGTGAAGCTTTCTTT. It translates as CASSFYRGREAFF. The V and J segments used are TRBV7-2 and TRBJ1-1, with 9 central nucleotides matching TRBD1. CDR1 is given as SGHTA and CDR2 as FQGNSA, both from the germline V gene. V loses 3 bases at its end and J loses 7 bases; junction bases beyond the gene matches: 3. The cysteine opens and the phenylalanine closes a CDR3 of 13 amino acids. Only the CDR3 DNA stays, 39 bases, in frame from base 1.